This T cell receptor beta chain comes out of a study of response to subunit inactivated influenza vaccine (dated by TCRdb to 2016 to 2019). Regarding the research as a whole: The study used deep quantitative T cell receptor repertoire profiling to track responses to a trivalent subunit inactivated influenza vaccine. Overall study outcomes, separate from this receptor: According to the authors, only a limited number of new T cells may be recruited by each seasonal influenza vaccination.

A remark on this clonotype: Its antigen specificity is not known. Per-nucleotide qualities are absent, and no much larger clonotype sits a single base away.

The method was RT-PCR. Instrument used: Illumina HiSeq 2500. TCRdb's own reprocessing of the public reads used fastp at Q25 and MiXCR and kept productive beta chains. A single entry per CDR3 protein holds the most common genes and DNA from its merged rows. Here the sample has approximately 680,000 distinct CDR3 sequences; 15% to 19% occur a single time. Around a tenth of the sample goes to the ten largest clones. This sequence was found in a man in his fifties who received an inactivated influenza vaccine. Donor details come from another sample of the same person, matched by shared clones. The sample in question was PBMCs from blood, obtained roughly 13 days after vaccination.

The DNA sequence reads TGTGCCAGCACCTCCCGGGGGGGTAGTAAGACACCCCTCCACTTT. This encodes CASTSRGGSKTPLHF. The chain is encoded by TRBV7-9 joined to TRBJ1-6; 5 matching bases give a weak D call of TRBD1. The CDR3 holds 15 amino acids from the cysteine to the phenylalanine. The DNA shown is the 45-base CDR3, in frame from base 1. The germline V gene (reference sequence) sets CDR1 to SEHNR and CDR2 to FQNEAQ. V is shortened by 7 bases, J by 11 bases, and the region joining them spans 21 bases.